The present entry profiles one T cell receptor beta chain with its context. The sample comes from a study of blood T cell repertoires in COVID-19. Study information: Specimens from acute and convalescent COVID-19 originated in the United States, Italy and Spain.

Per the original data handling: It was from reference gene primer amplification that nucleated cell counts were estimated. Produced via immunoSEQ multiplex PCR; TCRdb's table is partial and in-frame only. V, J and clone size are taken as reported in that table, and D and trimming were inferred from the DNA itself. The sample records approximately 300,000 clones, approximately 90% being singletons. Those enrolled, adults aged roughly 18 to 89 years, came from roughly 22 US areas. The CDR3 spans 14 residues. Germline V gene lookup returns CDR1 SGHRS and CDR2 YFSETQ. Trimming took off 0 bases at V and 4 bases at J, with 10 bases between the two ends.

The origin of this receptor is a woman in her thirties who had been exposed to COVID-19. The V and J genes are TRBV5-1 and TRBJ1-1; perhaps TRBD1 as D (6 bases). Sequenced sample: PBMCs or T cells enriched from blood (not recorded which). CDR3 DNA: TGCGCCAGCAGCTTGGTAGGGGGATCCACTGAAGCTTTCTTT. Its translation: CASSLVGGSTEAFF.